The 23 T cell receptor beta chains below were found in one sample sequenced in a study of blood T cell repertoires in COVID-19. Some clones are missing from TCRdb's copy, which holds only in-frame ones; the method was immunoSEQ multiplex PCR. The sample holds almost 80,000 clones, 75% to 95% seen once. The sample consisted of peripheral blood. These receptors all stem from a woman of 80 years or more with acute or convalescent COVID-19.

V and J are TRBV5-1 and TRBJ2-7, with TRBD2 matching over 8 bases. The junction had 5 bases not matched to a gene; V was cut back by 1 base and J by 5 bases. The CDR3 has 14 amino acids. From germline, CDR1 is SGHRS and CDR2 YFSETQ. DNA for the CDR3: TGCGCCAGCAGCTTGCCGAGCGGGAGCGACGAGCAGTACTTC. Its protein product is CASSLPSGSDEQYF.

The chain carries TRBV6-6 and TRBJ1-1; 7 nucleotides align to TRBD1. Germline V gives CDR1 MNHNY, CDR2 SVGAGI (reference sequence). The V gene end was trimmed by 6 bases and the J gene end by 1 base; junction bases not matched to a gene: 11. CDR3 length: 16 amino acids. CDR3 amino acids: CASSERSGTANTEAFF. CDR3 nucleotides: TGTGCCAGCAGCGAACGTTCCGGGACAGCGAACACTGAAGCTTTCTTT.

This sequence joins TRBV20-1 and TRBJ1-2; D remains unclear. Germline CDR1 and CDR2: DFQATT and SNEGSKA (reference sequence). Trimming pared 3 bases from V and 4 bases from J, leaving 15 bases between. This CDR3 is built from 14 residues. The CDR3, as DNA: TGCAGTGCTAGTTACTCGGCGGGCACCTATGGCTACACCTTC. It yields the protein CSASYSAGTYGYTF.

This chain connects TRBV21-1 to TRBJ1-2; TRBD1 is the table's D call and was not checked against the DNA. TRBV21-1 is an annotated pseudogene. The CDR3 loop spans 14 amino acids. The CDR3 region is CASSTHRVSYGYTF. The CDR3, as DNA: TGTGCCAGCAGCACACACAGGGTTAGCTATGGCTACACCTTC.

A single count supports this clone. V is TRBV18 and J is TRBJ1-6, with D maybe TRBD1 (6 bases). CDR3 length: 15 residues. From germline, CDR1 is KGHSH and CDR2 LQKENI. The ends were cut back, 2 bases at V and 3 bases at J, with 8 bases in the middle. CDR3 residues: CASSPTGIYNSPLHF. For the CDR3, the DNA is TGTGCCAGCTCACCAACAGGGATCTATAATTCACCCCTCCACTTT.

This sequence joins TRBV6-6 and TRBJ2-5; tentatively, D is TRBD2 (6 bases). From germline, CDR1 is MNHNY and CDR2 SVGAGI (reference sequence). The CDR3 consists of 12 residues. Trimming pared 8 bases from V and 5 bases from J, leaving 12 bases between. CDR3 sequence: CASGRRSETQYF. DNA for the CDR3: TGTGCCAGCGGGAGGAGATCGGAGACCCAGTACTTC.

The chain carries TRBV6-5 and TRBJ2-2; 8 bases align to TRBD1. CDR1 MNHEY and CDR2 SVGAGI come from the germline V gene. V dropped 7 bases and J dropped 4; count of bases not matched to a gene: 2. The CDR3 extends over 13 amino acids. In DNA form, the CDR3 reads TGTGCCAGCACCCAGGGGGCCACCGGGGAGCTGTTTTTT. Its translation is CASTQGATGELFF.

This clone was seen more than once but under ten times. This CDR3 is also generated by other DNA sequences in the sample. V and J are TRBV12-5 and TRBJ1-4; TRBD1 matches 8 bases. Germline CDR1 is LGHNT and CDR2 is FRNRAP. This CDR3 has 14 amino acids. J gave up 7 bases and V 5 bases, and 6 bases lay outside the gene matches. For the CDR3, the DNA is TGTGCTAGTGGTCCAGGACAGGGACGTGAAAAACTGTTTTTT. Its translation: CASGPGQGREKLFF.

The chain employs TRBV9 and TRBJ1-2, with a possible D match to TRBD1 (5 bases). CDR1 and CDR2 from the germline V gene are SGDLS and YYNGEE. This CDR3 region has 14 residues. The V gene lost 0 bases and the J gene lost 4 bases, with 10 bases spanning the gap. The CDR3 DNA reads TGTGCCAGCAGCGTAGACTACAGGTCCTATGGCTACACCTTC. Protein product: CASSVDYRSYGYTF. The variable domain in full, with the rest retrieved from reference TRBV9 and TRBJ1-2, is DSGVTQTPKHLITATGQRVTLRCSPRSGDLSVYWYQQSLDQGLQFLIQYYNGEERAKGNILERFSAQQFPDLHSELNLSSLELGDSALYFCASSVDYRSYGYTFGSGTRLTVV.

Turning to this clone: One junction end disagrees with the germline gene, perhaps due to a read error. This chain links TRBV7-6 with TRBJ2-1; TRBD2 matches at 11 bases. From germline, CDR1 is SGHVS and CDR2 FNYEAQ. The CDR3 totals 15 residues. The DNA for the CDR3 is TGTGCCAGCAGCGTAGCGGGGGGGCCCTTCCATGAGCAGTTCTTC. Translation: CASSVAGGPFHEQFF. Full variable domain (remainder filled in from reference TRBV7-6 and TRBJ2-1): GAGVSQSPRYKVTKRGQDVALRCDPISGHVSLYWYRQALGQGPEFLTYFNYEAQQDKSGLPNDRFSAERPEGSISTLTIQRTEQRDSAMYRCASSVAGGPFHEQFFGPGTRLTVL.

This chain connects TRBV27 to TRBJ2-1, with no clear D. The CDR3 consists of 12 residues. The V end was cut by 2 bases, the J end by 4 bases, with 3 bases between. Germline CDR1 MNHEY, CDR2 SMNVEV (reference sequence). DNA of the CDR3: TGTGCCAGCAGTTTACCTTACAATGAGCAGTTCTTC. Translated: CASSLPYNEQFF.

The chain carries TRBV7-2 and TRBJ2-1; 10 nucleotides line up with TRBD1. J was trimmed by 8 bases and V by 5 bases; bases with no gene match: 9. The CDR3 totals 15 residues. CDR1 is SGHTA and CDR2 is FQGNSA in the germline V gene. The CDR3 spells CASSLTGQGFDEQFF. CDR3 coding DNA: TGTGCCAGCAGCCTGACGGGACAGGGGTTTGATGAGCAGTTCTTC.

The chain uses TRBV7-2 and TRBJ2-2, with D maybe TRBD1 (5 bases). Trimming stripped 0 bases from V and 5 bases from J, with 10 bases between. In germline, CDR1 is SGHTA, CDR2 FQGNSA. The CDR3 has 15 amino acids. In DNA form, the CDR3 reads TGTGCCAGCAGCTTAGCTTCCAGGGTGACCGGGGAGCTGTTTTTT. This sequence encodes CASSLASRVTGELFF.

As to this clone: Other DNA sequences in the same sample also yield this CDR3. The chain recombines TRBV7-9 with TRBJ1-2; D is uncertain. The ends were cut back, 1 base at V and 2 bases at J, with 5 bases in the middle. The CDR3 consists of 13 residues. Germline V gene data show CDR1 as SEHNR and CDR2 as FQNEAQ (reference sequence). In DNA form, the CDR3 reads TGTGCCAGCAGCTTAGGTCGGAACTATGGCTACACCTTC. This sequence encodes CASSLGRNYGYTF.

The CDR3, as DNA: TGTGCCAGCTCTCGGGGGGGACAGGGAAACACTGAAGCTTTCTTT. Translated, it gives CASSRGGQGNTEAFF. The chain employs TRBV5-4 and TRBJ1-1, with TRBD1 matching 9 bases. The CDR3 is made up of 15 amino acids. Germline V gene sequence: CDR1 SGHNT, CDR2 YYREEE (reference sequence). J was trimmed by 2 bases and V by 7 bases; bases with no gene match: 9.

V usage is TRBV18 and J usage is TRBJ2-3; possibly TRBD1 for D (6 bases). The germline V gene encodes CDR1 KGHSH and CDR2 LQKENI. This CDR3 region has 13 residues. Deletions cut 2 bases from V and 11 bases from J, with 14 bases between. The CDR3 reads CASSPNTGLGQYF. As DNA, the CDR3 is TGTGCCAGCTCACCAAATACAGGGCTGGGGCAGTATTTT.

The CDR3 DNA is TGTGCCATCAGAAGGACTAGCGGGAGGGTTCCTTACAATGAGCAGTTCTTC. Translation: CAIRRTSGRVPYNEQFF. The rearrangement joins TRBV10-3 to TRBJ2-1; 15 nucleotides match TRBD2. V gave up 6 bases and J gave up 4 bases; unmatched junction bases: 7. Germline V gene sequence: CDR1 ENHRY, CDR2 SYGVKD. The CDR3 length is 17 residues.

The gene calls are TRBV19 and TRBJ2-1, with D possibly TRBD2 on 5 matching bases. Trimming shortened V by 4 bases and J by 5 bases, and 12 bases separated the two germline ends. Germline V gene lookup returns CDR1 LNHDA and CDR2 SQIVND (reference sequence). The CDR3 has 14 amino acids. The chain's CDR3 is CASSRLNENNEQFF. The CDR3 DNA follows: TGTGCCAGTAGTAGACTAAATGAAAACAATGAGCAGTTCTTC.

The chain joins TRBV5-4 to TRBJ2-3, with 12 bases aligning to TRBD2. Germline V CDR1 and CDR2: SGHNT, YYREEE (reference sequence). The CDR3 extends over 16 amino acids. Trimming took 5 bases from V and 1 from J; bases not matched to a gene: 5. The CDR3 DNA sequence: TGTGCCAGCAGTCCTAGACTAGCGGGGGGCACAGATACGCAGTATTTT. This encodes CASSPRLAGGTDTQYF.

The chain combines TRBV7-2 with TRBJ1-2; TRBD1 matches 11 bases. CDR1 is SGHTA, CDR2 FQGNSA, per germline. The CDR3 runs to 16 residues. The V and J ends lost 1 base and 9 bases, in that order; junction bases with no gene match: 10. The CDR3 protein is CASSLVAGTGGRRYTF. The CDR3, as DNA: TGTGCCAGCAGCTTAGTAGCCGGGACAGGGGGGCGACGCTACACCTTC.

This rearrangement joins TRBV4-1 to TRBJ1-5, with D possibly TRBD1 on 6 matching bases. Trimming removed 0 bases from V and 6 bases from J, with 18 bases in between. The CDR3 loop spans 17 amino acids. Germline lookup yields CDR1 MGHRA and CDR2 YSYEKL. The CDR3 DNA is TGCGCCAGCAGCCAAGAAGGGTTGGACAGACGGAGTCAGCCCCAGCATTTT. Translated, it gives CASSQEGLDRRSQPQHF.

The J gene is TRBJ2-3, the V gene TRBV24-1; TRBD2 matches at 8 bases. Losses at the gene ends were 4 bases for V and 3 bases for J; bases not matched to a gene: 11. Per germline, CDR1 KGHDR and CDR2 SFDVKD. The CDR3 spans 17 residues. The CDR3 reads CATSDAMSGRRTDTQYF. The CDR3 region has the DNA TGTGCCACCAGTGACGCCATGAGCGGGAGAAGGACAGATACGCAGTATTTT.

The table lists this clone with a count of one. The J gene is TRBJ1-6, the V gene TRBV3-1 (or the pseudogene TRBV3-2); 7 nucleotides align to TRBD1. The CDR3 is 17 amino acids. V was pared by 3 bases and J by 9 bases, with 14 bases of the junction left unmatched. Germline V gene sequence: CDR1 LGHDT, CDR2 YNNKEL (reference sequence). CDR3 sequence reads: CASSQGQLILVTSPLHF. The CDR3 bases are TGTGCCAGCAGCCAGGGACAGCTTATTCTGGTAACTTCACCCCTCCACTTT.